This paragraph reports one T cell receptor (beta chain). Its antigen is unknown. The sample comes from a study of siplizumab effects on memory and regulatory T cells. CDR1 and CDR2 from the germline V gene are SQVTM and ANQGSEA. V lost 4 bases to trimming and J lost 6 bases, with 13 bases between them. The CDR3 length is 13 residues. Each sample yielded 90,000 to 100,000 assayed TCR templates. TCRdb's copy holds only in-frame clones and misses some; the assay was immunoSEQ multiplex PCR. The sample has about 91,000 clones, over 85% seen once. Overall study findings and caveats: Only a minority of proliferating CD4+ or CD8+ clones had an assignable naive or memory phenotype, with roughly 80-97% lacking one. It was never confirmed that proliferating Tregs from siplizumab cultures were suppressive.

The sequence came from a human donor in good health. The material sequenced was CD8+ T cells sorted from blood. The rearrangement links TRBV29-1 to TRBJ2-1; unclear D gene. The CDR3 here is CSVGVLDLNEQFF. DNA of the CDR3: TGCAGCGTTGGAGTTTTAGACCTCAATGAGCAGTTCTTC.